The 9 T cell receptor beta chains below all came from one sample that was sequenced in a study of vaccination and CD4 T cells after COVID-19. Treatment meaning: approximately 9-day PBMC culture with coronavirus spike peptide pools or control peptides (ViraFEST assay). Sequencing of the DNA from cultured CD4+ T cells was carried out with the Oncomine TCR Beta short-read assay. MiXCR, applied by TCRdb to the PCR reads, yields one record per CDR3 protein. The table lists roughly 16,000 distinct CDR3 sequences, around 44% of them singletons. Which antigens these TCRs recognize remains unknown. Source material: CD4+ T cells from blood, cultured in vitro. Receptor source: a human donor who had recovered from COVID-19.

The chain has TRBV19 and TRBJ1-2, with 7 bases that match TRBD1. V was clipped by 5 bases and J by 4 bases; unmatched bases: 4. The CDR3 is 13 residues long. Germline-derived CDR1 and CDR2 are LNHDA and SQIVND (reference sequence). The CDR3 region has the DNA TGTGCCAGTAGTTTCAGGGGGACCTATGGCTACACCTTC. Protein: CASSFRGTYGYTF.

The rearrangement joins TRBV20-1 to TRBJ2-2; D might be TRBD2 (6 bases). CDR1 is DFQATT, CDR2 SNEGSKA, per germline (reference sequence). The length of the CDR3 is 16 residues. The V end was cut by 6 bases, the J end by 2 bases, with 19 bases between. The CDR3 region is CSALPSVRLNTGELFF. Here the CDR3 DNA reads TGCAGTGCGCTACCTAGCGTTAGATTAAACACCGGGGAGCTGTTTTTT.

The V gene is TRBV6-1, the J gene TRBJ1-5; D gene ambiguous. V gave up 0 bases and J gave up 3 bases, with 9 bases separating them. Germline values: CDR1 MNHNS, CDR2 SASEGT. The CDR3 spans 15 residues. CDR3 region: CASSEASTFNQPQHF. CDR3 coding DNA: TGTGCCAGCAGTGAAGCTAGTACGTTCAATCAGCCCCAGCATTTT.

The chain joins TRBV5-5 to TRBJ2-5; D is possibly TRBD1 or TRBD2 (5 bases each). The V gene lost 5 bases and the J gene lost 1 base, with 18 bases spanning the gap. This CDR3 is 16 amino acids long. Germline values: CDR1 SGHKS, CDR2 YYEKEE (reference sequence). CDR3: CASRVQLGRLQETQYF. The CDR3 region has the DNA TGTGCCAGCAGGGTGCAACTGGGACGACTCCAAGAGACCCAGTACTTC.

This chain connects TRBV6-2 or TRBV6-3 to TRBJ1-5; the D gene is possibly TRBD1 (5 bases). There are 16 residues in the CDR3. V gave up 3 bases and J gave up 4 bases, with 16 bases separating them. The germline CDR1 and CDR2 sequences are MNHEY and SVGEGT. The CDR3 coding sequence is TGTGCCAGCAGTTATTCGGACACCGTGGGGAATCAGCCCCAGCATTTT. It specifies CASSYSDTVGNQPQHF.

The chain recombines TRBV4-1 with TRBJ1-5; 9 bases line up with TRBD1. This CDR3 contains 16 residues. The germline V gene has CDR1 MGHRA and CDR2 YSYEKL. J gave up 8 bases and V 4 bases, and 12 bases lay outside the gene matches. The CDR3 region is CASSRGTGKGREPQHF. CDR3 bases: TGCGCCAGCAGCCGAGGGACAGGGAAGGGGAGGGAGCCCCAGCATTTT.

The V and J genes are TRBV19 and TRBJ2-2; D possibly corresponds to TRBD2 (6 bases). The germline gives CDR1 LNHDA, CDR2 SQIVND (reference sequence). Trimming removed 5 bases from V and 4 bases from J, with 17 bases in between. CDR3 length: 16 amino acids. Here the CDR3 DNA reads TGTGCCAGTAGTCAGAGCCGGGCGGAGGGCACCGGGGAGCTGTTTTTT. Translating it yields CASSQSRAEGTGELFF.

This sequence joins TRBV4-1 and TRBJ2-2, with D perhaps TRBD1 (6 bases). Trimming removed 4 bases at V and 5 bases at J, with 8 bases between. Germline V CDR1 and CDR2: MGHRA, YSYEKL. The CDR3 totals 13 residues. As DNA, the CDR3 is TGCGCCAGCAGCCCCCAGGGGACCGGGGAGCTGTTTTTT. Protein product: CASSPQGTGELFF.

The CDR3 loop is CASSPGIGLAGGNEQFF. The CDR3 coding sequence is TGCGCCAGCAGCCCTGGTATCGGACTAGCGGGTGGAAATGAGCAGTTCTTC. The chain combines TRBV5-1 with TRBJ2-1; 11 nucleotides align to TRBD2. The CDR3 covers 17 residues. The germline V gene encodes CDR1 SGHRS and CDR2 YFSETQ. Unmatched junction bases numbered 13, after V lost 4 bases and J lost 7 bases.